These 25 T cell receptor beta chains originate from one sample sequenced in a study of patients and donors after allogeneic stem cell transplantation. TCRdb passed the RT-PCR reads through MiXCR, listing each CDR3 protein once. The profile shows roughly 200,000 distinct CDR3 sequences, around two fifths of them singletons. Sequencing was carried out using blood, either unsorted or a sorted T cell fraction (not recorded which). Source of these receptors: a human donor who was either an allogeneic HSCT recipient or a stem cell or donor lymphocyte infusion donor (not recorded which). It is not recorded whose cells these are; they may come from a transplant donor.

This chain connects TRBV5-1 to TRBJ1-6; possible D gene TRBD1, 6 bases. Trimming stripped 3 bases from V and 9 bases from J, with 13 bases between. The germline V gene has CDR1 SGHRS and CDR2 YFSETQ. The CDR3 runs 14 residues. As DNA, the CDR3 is TGCGCCAGCAGCTCCACAGGGAGAGGTTCACCCCTCCACTTT. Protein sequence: CASSSTGRGSPLHF.

This CDR3 reads CSIPGQGSAGSYGYTF. In DNA form, the CDR3 reads TGCAGCATCCCTGGGCAGGGTTCCGCCGGGAGCTATGGCTACACCTTC. The chain carries TRBV29-1 and TRBJ1-2; a weak D match, TRBD1 (5 bases). Germline lookup yields CDR1 SQVTM and CDR2 ANQGSEA. V lost 8 bases, J lost 4 bases, and 26 bases lay in between. The CDR3 is made up of 16 amino acids.

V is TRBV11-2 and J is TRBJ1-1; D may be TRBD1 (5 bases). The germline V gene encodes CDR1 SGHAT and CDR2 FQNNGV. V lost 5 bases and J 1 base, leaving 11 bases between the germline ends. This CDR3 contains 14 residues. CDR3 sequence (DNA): TGTGCCAGCAGCCCCTGGGGCCGGAACACTGAAGCTTTCTTT. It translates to CASSPWGRNTEAFF.

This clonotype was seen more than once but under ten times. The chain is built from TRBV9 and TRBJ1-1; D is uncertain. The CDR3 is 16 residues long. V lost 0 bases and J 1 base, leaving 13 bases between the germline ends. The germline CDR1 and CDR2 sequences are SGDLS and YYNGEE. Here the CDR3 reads CASSVARTPGNTEAFF. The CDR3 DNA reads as TGTGCCAGCAGCGTAGCTAGAACCCCAGGGAACACTGAAGCTTTCTTT.

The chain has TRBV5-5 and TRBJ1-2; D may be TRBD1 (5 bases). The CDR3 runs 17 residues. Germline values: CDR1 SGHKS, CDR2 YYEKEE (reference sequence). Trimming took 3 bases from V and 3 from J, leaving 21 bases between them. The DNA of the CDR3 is TGTGCCAGCAGCTGGGACGGGCGGCTCGTTGGGGACTATGGCTACACCTTC. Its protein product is CASSWDGRLVGDYGYTF.

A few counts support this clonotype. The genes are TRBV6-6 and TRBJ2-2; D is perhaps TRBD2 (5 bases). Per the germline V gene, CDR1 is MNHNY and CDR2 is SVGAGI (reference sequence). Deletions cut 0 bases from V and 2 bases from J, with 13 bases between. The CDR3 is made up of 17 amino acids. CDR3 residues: CASSYSRTPLNTGELFF. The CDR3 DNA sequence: TGTGCCAGCAGTTACTCGAGGACTCCCCTTAACACCGGGGAGCTGTTTTTT.

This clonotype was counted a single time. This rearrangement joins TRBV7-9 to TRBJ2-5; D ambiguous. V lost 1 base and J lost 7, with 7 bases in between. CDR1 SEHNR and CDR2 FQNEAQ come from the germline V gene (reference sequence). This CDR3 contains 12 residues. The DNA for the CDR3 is TGTGCCAGCAGCTTAGGGTCCGGGACCCAGTACTTC. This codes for CASSLGSGTQYF.

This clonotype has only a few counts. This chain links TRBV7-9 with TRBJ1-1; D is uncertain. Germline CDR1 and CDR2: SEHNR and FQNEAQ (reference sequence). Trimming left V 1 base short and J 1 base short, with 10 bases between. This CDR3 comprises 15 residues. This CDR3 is CASSLGVFGNTEAFF. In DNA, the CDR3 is TGTGCCAGCAGCTTAGGCGTCTTTGGGAACACTGAAGCTTTCTTT.

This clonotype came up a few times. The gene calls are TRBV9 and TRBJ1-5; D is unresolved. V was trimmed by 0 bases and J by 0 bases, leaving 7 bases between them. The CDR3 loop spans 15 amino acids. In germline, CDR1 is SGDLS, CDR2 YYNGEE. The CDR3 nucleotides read TGTGCCAGCAGCGTAGCTGGATATAGCAATCAGCCCCAGCATTTT. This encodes CASSVAGYSNQPQHF.

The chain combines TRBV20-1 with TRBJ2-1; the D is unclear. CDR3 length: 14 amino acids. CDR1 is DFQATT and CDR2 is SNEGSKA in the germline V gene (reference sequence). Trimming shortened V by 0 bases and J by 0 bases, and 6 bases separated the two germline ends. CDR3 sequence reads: CSARDPGSYNEQFF. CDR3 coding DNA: TGCAGTGCTAGAGATCCGGGCTCCTACAATGAGCAGTTCTTC.

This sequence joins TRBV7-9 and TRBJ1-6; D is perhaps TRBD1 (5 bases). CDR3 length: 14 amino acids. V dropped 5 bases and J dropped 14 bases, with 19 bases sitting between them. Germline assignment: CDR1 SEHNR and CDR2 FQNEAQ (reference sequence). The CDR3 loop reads CASSPDLPRGTLHF. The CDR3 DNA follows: TGTGCCAGCAGCCCCGACCTCCCGCGGGGGACCCTCCACTTT.

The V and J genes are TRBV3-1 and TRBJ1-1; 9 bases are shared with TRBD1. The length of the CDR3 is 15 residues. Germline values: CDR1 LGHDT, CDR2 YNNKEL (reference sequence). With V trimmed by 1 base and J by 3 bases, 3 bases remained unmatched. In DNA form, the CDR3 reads TGTGCCAGCAGCCAAGTAGGGACAGGGCACACTGAAGCTTTCTTT. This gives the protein CASSQVGTGHTEAFF.

The CDR3 DNA reads as TGTGCCAGCAGCAAAGATTCAGGGAGGAAAAACACTGAAGCTTTCTTT. It codes for CASSKDSGRKNTEAFF. This chain links TRBV21-1 with TRBJ1-1. TRBV21-1 is described as a pseudogene. The CDR3 length is 16 residues.

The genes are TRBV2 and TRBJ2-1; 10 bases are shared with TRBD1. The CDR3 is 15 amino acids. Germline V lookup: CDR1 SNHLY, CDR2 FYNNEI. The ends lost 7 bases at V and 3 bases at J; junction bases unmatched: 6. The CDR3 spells CASTPGQGHYNEQFF. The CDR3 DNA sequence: TGTGCCAGCACCCCGGGACAGGGGCACTACAATGAGCAGTTCTTC.

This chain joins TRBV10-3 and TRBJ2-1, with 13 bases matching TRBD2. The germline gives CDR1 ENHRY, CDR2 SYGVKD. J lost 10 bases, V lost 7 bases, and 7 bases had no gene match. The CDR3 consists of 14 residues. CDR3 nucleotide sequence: TGTGCCATCAAAGGACTAGCGGGGGCGGAGGAGCAGTTCTTC. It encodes CAIKGLAGAEEQFF.

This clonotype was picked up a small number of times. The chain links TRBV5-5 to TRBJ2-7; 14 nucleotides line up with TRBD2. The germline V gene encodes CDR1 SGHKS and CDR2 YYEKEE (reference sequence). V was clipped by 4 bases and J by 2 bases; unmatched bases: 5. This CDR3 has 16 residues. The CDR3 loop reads CASSPRGLAGAYEQYF. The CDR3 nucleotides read TGTGCCAGCAGCCCTCGGGGACTAGCGGGGGCCTACGAGCAGTACTTC.

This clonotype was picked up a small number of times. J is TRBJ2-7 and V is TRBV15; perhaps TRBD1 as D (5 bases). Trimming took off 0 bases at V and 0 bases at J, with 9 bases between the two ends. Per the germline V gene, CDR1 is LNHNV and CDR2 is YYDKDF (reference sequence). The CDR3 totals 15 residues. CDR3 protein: CATSRESTDSYEQYF. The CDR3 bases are TGTGCCACCAGCAGAGAATCGACAGACTCCTACGAGCAGTACTTC.

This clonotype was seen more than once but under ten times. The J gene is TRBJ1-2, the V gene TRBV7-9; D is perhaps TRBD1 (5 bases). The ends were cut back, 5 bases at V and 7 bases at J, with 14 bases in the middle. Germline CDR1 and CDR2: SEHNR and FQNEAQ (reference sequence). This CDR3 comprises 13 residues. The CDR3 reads CASSLNQGSGYTF. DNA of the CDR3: TGTGCCAGCAGCCTGAATCAGGGTAGTGGCTACACCTTC.

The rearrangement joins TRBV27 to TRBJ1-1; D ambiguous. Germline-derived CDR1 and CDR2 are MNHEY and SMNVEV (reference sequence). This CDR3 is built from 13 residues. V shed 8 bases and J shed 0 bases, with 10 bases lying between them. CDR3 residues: CASQKQVNTEAFF. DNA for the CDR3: TGTGCCAGCCAGAAACAAGTGAACACTGAAGCTTTCTTT.

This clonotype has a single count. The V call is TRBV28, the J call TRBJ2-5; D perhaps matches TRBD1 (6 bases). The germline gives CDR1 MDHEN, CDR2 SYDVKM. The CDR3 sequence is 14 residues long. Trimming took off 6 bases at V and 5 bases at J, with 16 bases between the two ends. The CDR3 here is CASSHLAGVETQYF. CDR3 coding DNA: TGTGCCAGCAGCCACCTCGCAGGGGTGGAGACCCAGTACTTC.

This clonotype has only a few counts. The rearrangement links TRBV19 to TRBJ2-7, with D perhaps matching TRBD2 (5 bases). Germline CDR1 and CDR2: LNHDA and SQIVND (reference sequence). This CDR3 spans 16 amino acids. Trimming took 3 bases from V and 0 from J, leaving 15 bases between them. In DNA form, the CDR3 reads TGTGCCAGTAGTATGAGGGCGGACGTCTACTCCTACGAGCAGTACTTC. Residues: CASSMRADVYSYEQYF.

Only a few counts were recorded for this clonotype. The CDR3 loop reads CASSFSSGGQETQYF. The CDR3 DNA sequence: TGTGCCAGCAGTTTTAGTAGCGGGGGCCAAGAGACCCAGTACTTC. The chain couples TRBV27 to TRBJ2-5; TRBD2 matches at 9 bases. With V trimmed by 3 bases and J by 1 base, 3 bases remained unmatched. The CDR3 is made up of 15 amino acids. Germline V lookup: CDR1 MNHEY, CDR2 SMNVEV (reference sequence).

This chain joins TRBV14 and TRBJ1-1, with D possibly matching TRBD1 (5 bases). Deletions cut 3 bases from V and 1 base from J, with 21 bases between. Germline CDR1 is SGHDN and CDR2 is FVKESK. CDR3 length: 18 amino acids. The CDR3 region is CASSQSSGQTNSNTEAFF. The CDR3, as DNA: TGTGCCAGCAGCCAGAGTTCGGGGCAGACTAACTCGAACACTGAAGCTTTCTTT.

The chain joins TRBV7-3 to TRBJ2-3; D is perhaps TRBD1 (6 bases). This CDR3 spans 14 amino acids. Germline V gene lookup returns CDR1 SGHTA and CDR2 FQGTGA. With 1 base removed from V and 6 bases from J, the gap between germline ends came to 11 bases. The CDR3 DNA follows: TGTGCCAGCAGCTTAAAAGCAGGGGTGGATACGCAGTATTTT. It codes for CASSLKAGVDTQYF.

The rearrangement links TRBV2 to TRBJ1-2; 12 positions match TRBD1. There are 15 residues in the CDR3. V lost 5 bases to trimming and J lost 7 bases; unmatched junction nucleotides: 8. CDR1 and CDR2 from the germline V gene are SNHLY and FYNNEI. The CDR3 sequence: CASSNLGQGAVGYTF. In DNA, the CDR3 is TGTGCCAGCAGTAACCTGGGACAGGGGGCGGTTGGCTACACCTTC.